A single TCR beta chain is shown here with its context. The sample comes from a study of blood T cell repertoires in COVID-19. In the study overall: T cells, B-cell-depleted T cells, or PBMCs provided the cDNA or gDNA that served as material.

The data were produced by immunoSEQ multiplex PCR, yet TCRdb's version contains in-frame clones alone and is incomplete. Here the sample spans about 250,000 clones, roughly nine tenths being singletons. CDR3 length equals 17 residues. Trimming at V came to 3 bases and at J to 2 bases, leaving 13 bases not matched to a gene. Germline V gene lookup returns CDR1 SEHNR and CDR2 FQNEAQ (reference sequence). The receptor comes from a woman in her late teens or twenties who had recovered from COVID-19. Sequencing used PBMCs or T cells enriched from blood (not recorded which). V is TRBV7-9 and J is TRBJ2-7; 7 bases are shared with TRBD2. The chain's CDR3 is CASSFRGTGGTTYEQYF. DNA for the CDR3: TGTGCCAGCAGCTTCCGGGGGACCGGGGGGACCACCTACGAGCAGTACTTC.